This T cell receptor beta chain originates from a study of blood T cell repertoires in COVID-19. At the level of the study: The United States, Italy and Spain supplied acute and convalescent COVID-19 samples. T cells, B-cell-depleted T cells, or PBMCs supplied cDNA or gDNA.

Source study methods: Estimates of nucleated cell counts were drawn from the amplification of reference gene primers. The repertoire was sequenced with immunoSEQ multiplex PCR; TCRdb's copy has only in-frame clones and lacks some. The DNA gave D and trimming, while V, J and clone size come from that table. Among approximately 50,000 clones, more than 75% were seen once, and the ten largest hold more than 3%. Germline V gene data show CDR1 as MNHEY and CDR2 as SVGAGI. V dropped 0 bases and J dropped 9; count of bases not matched to a gene: 3. The CDR3 is 15 amino acids. The sequence was obtained from a human donor in a cohort sampled during active COVID-19. The sequenced sample was peripheral blood. V and J are TRBV6-5 and TRBJ1-6; TRBD1 matches at 9 bases. In DNA form, the CDR3 reads TGTGCCAGCAGTTACTCGGGACAGGGTACTTCACCCCTCCACTTT. Amino acid sequence: CASSYSGQGTSPLHF.